This is a list of T cell receptor beta chains from one sample in a study of cytomegalovirus exposure and HLA in healthy donors. TCRdb's copy holds only in-frame clones and misses some; the assay was immunoSEQ multiplex PCR. The data show 100,000 to 150,000 clones, about 91% seen once. The sample taken for sequencing was PBMCs. The receptor source for this set is a young woman in good health and CMV-seronegative. The CDR3 runs from the conserved cysteine through the conserved F or W. D genes are given only for firm matches. Not all rows give a size; the values are once, few, many and, for expanded clones, a class.

j_call d_call v_call clone_size cdr3_nt cdr3_aa
TRBJ1-5 TRBD1 TRBV6-5 . TGTGCCAGCAGTACCCGGGACAGGAGCAATCAGCCCCAGCATTTT CASSTRDRSNQPQHF
TRBJ1-4 TRBD1 TRBV27 . TGTGCCAGCAGTTTTCAGGGGGCCAATGAAAAACTGTTTTTT CASSFQGANEKLFF
TRBJ1-1 . TRBV27 . TGTGCCAGCGGCTCGACACATAACACTGAAGCTTTCTTT CASGSTHNTEAFF
TRBJ1-1 . TRBV25-1 . TGTGCCAGCAGTGAATCGGCAGGCGGAGGGATGAACACTGAAGCTTTCTTT CASSESAGGGMNTEAFF
TRBJ2-3 TRBD2 TRBV7-2 . TGTGCCAGCAGCTTCTCCGCGGGAGTAGTCGCAGATACGCAGTATTTT CASSFSAGVVADTQYF
TRBJ2-2 . TRBV10-3 once TGTGCCATCAGCCCGGGGGAGGTTCGCACCGGGGAGCTGTTTTTT CAISPGEVRTGELFF
TRBJ1-2 . TRBV6-6 . TGTGCCAGCACATTACAGGGAAATCGCGGCTATGGCTACACCTTC CASTLQGNRGYGYTF
TRBJ1-1 . TRBV2 few TGTGCCAGCAGTGAAGCGACGGGAACTTTCTTT CASSEATGTFF
TRBJ2-1 TRBD1 TRBV30 . TGTGCCTGGTGGCGGGACAGGGAATTCTCCTACAATGAGCAGTTCTTC CAWWRDREFSYNEQFF
TRBJ1-5 TRBD1 TRBV2 few TGTGCCAGCAGTGATAGGACAGGGATCAATCAGCCCCAGCATTTT CASSDRTGINQPQHF
TRBJ2-2 TRBD1 TRBV4-1 . TGCGCCAGCAGCCAACCGGGACAGGGAGACACCGGGGAGCTGTTTTTT CASSQPGQGDTGELFF
TRBJ2-1 TRBD2 TRBV11-2 . TGTGCCAGCAGCTTAGCCGGGGGGAGCTCCTACAATGAGCAGTTCTTC CASSLAGGSSYNEQFF
TRBJ1-2 TRBD1 TRBV19 . TGTGCCAGTAGTTCCGGGACAGGGTGGGACTATGGCTACACCTTC CASSSGTGWDYGYTF
TRBJ2-5 TRBD1 TRBV6-1 . TGTGCCAGCAGTGGGGGACAGGGGAGTTCGAAGACCCAGTACTTC CASSGGQGSSKTQYF
TRBJ2-7 TRBD1 TRBV9 . TGTGCCAGCAGCCCCTGGGGACAGCCCGAACTTTACTACGAGCAGTACTTC CASSPWGQPELYYEQYF